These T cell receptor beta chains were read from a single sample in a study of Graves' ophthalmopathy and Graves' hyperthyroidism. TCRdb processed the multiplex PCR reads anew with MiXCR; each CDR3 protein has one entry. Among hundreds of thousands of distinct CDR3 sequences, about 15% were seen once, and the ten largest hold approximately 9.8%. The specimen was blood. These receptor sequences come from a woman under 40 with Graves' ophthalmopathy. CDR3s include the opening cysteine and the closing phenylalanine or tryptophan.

CDR3 protein: CASSFPGNRFDSNQPQHF
J gene: TRBJ1-5
V gene: TRBV28

CDR3 protein: CAISERLAGFQETQYF
J gene: TRBJ2-5
V gene: TRBV10-3

CDR3 protein: CASSNRDLGTGELFF
J gene: TRBJ2-2
V gene: TRBV6-1

CDR3 protein: CASSLQGWSGNTIYF
J gene: TRBJ1-3
V gene: TRBV27

CDR3 protein: CASSLSQGSSYEQYF
J gene: TRBJ2-7
V gene: TRBV7-9

CDR3 protein: CASSSLQGGGTYEQYF
J gene: TRBJ2-7
V gene: TRBV12-3/TRBV12-4

CDR3 protein: CASSLGLQARYSNQPQHF
J gene: TRBJ1-5
V gene: TRBV12-3/TRBV12-4

CDR3 protein: CASSSSGGHTDTQYF
J gene: TRBJ2-3
V gene: TRBV7-8

CDR3 protein: CASSVEYREGAYEQYF
J gene: TRBJ2-7
V gene: TRBV6-1

CDR3 protein: CASTLGVGASGNTIYF
J gene: TRBJ1-3
V gene: TRBV12-3/TRBV12-4

CDR3 protein: CASSSRGTDTGELFF
J gene: TRBJ2-2
V gene: TRBV5-5

CDR3 protein: CASSQERVTQYF
J gene: TRBJ2-5
V gene: TRBV14

CDR3 protein: CASSFLLRPNSPLHF
J gene: TRBJ1-6
V gene: TRBV28

CDR3 protein: CASSGLAGSNTGELFF
J gene: TRBJ2-2
V gene: TRBV6-1

CDR3 protein: CAGGRSQNTEAFF
J gene: TRBJ1-1
V gene: TRBV6-1

CDR3 protein: CASSSSTGAGNTIYF
J gene: TRBJ1-3
V gene: TRBV12-3/TRBV12-4

CDR3 protein: CASSQTGANQPQHF
J gene: TRBJ1-5
V gene: TRBV19

CDR3 protein: CSARDSEGGITEAFF
J gene: TRBJ1-1
V gene: TRBV20-1

CDR3 protein: CASSDRWSHMNTEAFF
J gene: TRBJ1-1
V gene: TRBV12-3/TRBV12-4

CDR3 protein: CASRDRGQNTEAFF
J gene: TRBJ1-1
V gene: TRBV19

CDR3 protein: CASSLANSRPEAFF
J gene: TRBJ1-1
V gene: TRBV5-1

CDR3 protein: CAISGGTGEQYF
J gene: TRBJ2-7
V gene: TRBV10-3

CDR3 protein: CASSPWTDQDTQYF
J gene: TRBJ2-3
V gene: TRBV9

CDR3 protein: CSVDDRMNQKETQYF
J gene: TRBJ2-5
V gene: TRBV29-1

CDR3 protein: CAWSGGVGQPQHF
J gene: TRBJ1-5
V gene: TRBV30

CDR3 protein: CASSIVAGAGDQPQHF
J gene: TRBJ1-5
V gene: TRBV19

CDR3 protein: CAISRDRRYPHSPLHF
J gene: TRBJ1-6
V gene: TRBV10-3

CDR3 protein: CASSFDSFQAETQYF
J gene: TRBJ2-5
V gene: TRBV7-2

CDR3 protein: CSLSQGPMNTEAFF
J gene: TRBJ1-1
V gene: TRBV29-1

CDR3 protein: CASTGAGSENIQFF
J gene: NA
V gene: TRBV2

CDR3 protein: CASSPGGGSNQPQHF
J gene: TRBJ1-5
V gene: TRBV27

CDR3 protein: CASREGLRVNDGYTF
J gene: TRBJ1-2
V gene: TRBV6-1

CDR3 protein: CASSPRLIPDGLSGAYNSPLHF
J gene: TRBJ1-6
V gene: TRBV18

CDR3 protein: CASSLRGEVPDSGANVLTF
J gene: TRBJ2-6
V gene: TRBV5-1

CDR3 protein: CASSPHNTLYEQYF
J gene: TRBJ2-7
V gene: TRBV28

CDR3 protein: CASSSLNPTGRGTEAFF
J gene: TRBJ1-1
V gene: TRBV5-4